This T cell receptor beta chain appears in the sequencing data of a study of STAT5B mutations in CD4+ large granular lymphocyte leukemia. Looking at the study overall: The CDR3 'QG' motif was associated with a particular HLA allele among healthy donors.

With V trimmed by 6 bases and J by 5 bases, 12 bases remained unmatched. This CDR3 region has 15 residues. The germline gives CDR1 KGHSH, CDR2 LQKENI. This was a survey-level run. Some clones are missing from TCRdb's copy, which holds only in-frame ones; the method was immunoSEQ multiplex PCR. The data hold tens of thousands of clones, with approximately 84% observed a single time. The study's findings and limits: 8/27 top patient clones versus 2/35 control clones were TRBV06-family. About 24% of private leukemic clonotypes occurred rarely in other patients' non-leukemic repertoires.

As concerns this clone: The antigen remains undetermined.

Material for sequencing was CD4+ T cells from blood buffy coats. This receptor was taken from a human donor in good health. The chain carries TRBV18 and TRBJ1-2; 7 bases fit TRBD1. CDR3 sequence (DNA): TGTGCCAGCTCTCGAGGCGAGGGGGCGATTTATGGCTACACCTTC. It yields the protein CASSRGEGAIYGYTF.